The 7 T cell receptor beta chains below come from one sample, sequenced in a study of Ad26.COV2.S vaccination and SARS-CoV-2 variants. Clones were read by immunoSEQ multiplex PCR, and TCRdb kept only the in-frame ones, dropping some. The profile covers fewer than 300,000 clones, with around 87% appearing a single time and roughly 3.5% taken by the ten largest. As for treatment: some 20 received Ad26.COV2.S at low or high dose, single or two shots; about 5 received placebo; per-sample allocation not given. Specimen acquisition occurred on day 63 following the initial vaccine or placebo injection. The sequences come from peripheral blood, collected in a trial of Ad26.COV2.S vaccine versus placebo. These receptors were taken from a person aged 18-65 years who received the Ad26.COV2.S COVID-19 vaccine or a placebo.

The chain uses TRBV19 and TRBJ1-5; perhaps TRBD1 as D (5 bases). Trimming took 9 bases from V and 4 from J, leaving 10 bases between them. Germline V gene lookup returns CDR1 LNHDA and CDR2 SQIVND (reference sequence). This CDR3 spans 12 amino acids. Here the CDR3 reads CASMGLNQPQHF. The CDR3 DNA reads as TGTGCCAGCATGGGACTGAATCAGCCCCAGCATTTT.

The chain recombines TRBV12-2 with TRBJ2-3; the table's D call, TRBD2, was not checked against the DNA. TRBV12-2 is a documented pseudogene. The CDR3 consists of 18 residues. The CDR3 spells CASRCDVRSGTSTDTQYF. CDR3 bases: TGTGCAAGTCGCTGTGATGTGAGGTCGGGGACTAGCACAGATACGCAGTATTTT.

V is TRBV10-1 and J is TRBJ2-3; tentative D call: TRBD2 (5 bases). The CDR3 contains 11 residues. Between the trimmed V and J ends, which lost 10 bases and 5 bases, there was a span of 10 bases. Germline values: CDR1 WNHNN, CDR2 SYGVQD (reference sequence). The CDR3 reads CATHGGDTQYF. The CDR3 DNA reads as TGCGCCACCCACGGAGGAGATACGCAGTATTTT.

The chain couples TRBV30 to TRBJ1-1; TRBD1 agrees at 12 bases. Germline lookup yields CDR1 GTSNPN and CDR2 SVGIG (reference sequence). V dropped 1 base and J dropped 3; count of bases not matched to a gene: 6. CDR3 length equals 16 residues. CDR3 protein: CAWSATGTGGYTEAFF. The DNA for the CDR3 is TGTGCCTGGAGTGCCACCGGGACAGGGGGCTACACTGAAGCTTTCTTT.

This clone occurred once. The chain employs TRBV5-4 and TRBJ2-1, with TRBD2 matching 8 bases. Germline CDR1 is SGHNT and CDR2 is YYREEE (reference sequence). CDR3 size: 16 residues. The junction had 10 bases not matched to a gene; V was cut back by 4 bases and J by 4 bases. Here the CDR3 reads CASSPRLSGAYNEQFF. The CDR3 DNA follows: TGTGCCAGCAGCCCGCGACTTAGCGGGGCATACAATGAGCAGTTCTTC.

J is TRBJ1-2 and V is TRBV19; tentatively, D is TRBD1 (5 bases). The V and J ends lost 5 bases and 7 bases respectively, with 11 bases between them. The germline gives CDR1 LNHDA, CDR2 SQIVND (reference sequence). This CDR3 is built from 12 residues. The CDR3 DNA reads TGTGCCAGTAGTCCCCCGGGGCCTGGCTACACCTTC. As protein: CASSPPGPGYTF.

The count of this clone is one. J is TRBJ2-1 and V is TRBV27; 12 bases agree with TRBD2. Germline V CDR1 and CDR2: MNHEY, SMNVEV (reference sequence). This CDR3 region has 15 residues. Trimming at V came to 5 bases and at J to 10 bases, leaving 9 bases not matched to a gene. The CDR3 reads CASSPRTSGAREQFF. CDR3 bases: TGTGCCAGCAGTCCCCGGACTAGCGGGGCCAGGGAGCAGTTCTTC.